This is a list of T cell receptor beta chains from one sample in a study of blood T cell repertoires in COVID-19. Assay used: immunoSEQ multiplex PCR; TCRdb lists only in-frame clones, some missing. The data show approximately 170,000 clones, 83% seen once. The sample consisted of PBMCs or T cells enriched from blood (not recorded which). The source of these receptors is a woman in her 50s who had recovered from COVID-19. Both conserved end residues are part of each CDR3. D genes are given only for firm matches. Size is omitted from some rows. Given values are once, few, many or a class for expanded clones.

d_gene | abundance | j_gene | v_gene | CDR3nt | CDR3aa
TRBD1 | once | TRBJ1-6 | TRBV7-2 | TGTGCCAGCAGCTTGACGGGGACAGGGAGGTCACCCCTCCACTTT | CASSLTGTGRSPLHF
NA | NA | TRBJ2-1 | TRBV25-1 | TGTGCCAGCACCCGAGTAGGTGGGGCGGCGGGAGAGCAGTTCTTC | CASTRVGGAAGEQFF
NA | NA | TRBJ1-1 | TRBV20-1 | TGCAGTGCTAGCGGTCTCGGGGCTTTCTTT | CSASGLGAFF
TRBD1 | NA | TRBJ1-1 | TRBV18 | TGTGCCAGCTCACCACAGAGACAGGGGAAAACTTTCTTT | CASSPQRQGKTFF
TRBD1 | NA | TRBJ2-1 | TRBV19 | TGTGCCAGTAGCAATCGACGACAGGGCGGTAATGAGCAGTTCTTC | CASSNRRQGGNEQFF
TRBD1 | once | TRBJ2-1 | TRBV5-1 | TGCGCCAGCAGCCCCGGACAGGGCTCCTACAATGAGCAGTTCTTC | CASSPGQGSYNEQFF
NA | NA | TRBJ1-6 | TRBV12-3/TRBV12-4 | TGTGCCAGCAGTCAGGGCCCGCTCCTCCACTTT | CASSQGPLLHF
NA | NA | TRBJ1-2 | TRBV12-3/TRBV12-4 | TGTGCCAGCAGTTTTCTAGCGAACTATGGCTACACCTTC | CASSFLANYGYTF
NA | few | TRBJ1-3 | TRBV7-9 | TGTGCCAGCAGCTTATACGAGGGCCCTGGAAACACCATATATTTT | CASSLYEGPGNTIYF
TRBD1 | NA | TRBJ1-2 | TRBV29-1 | TGCAGCGTTGTGACAGGGCACTATGGCTACACCTTC | CSVVTGHYGYTF
NA | NA | TRBJ1-3 | TRBV10-3 | TGTGCCATCAGTGATGCGGGTACCGTCGGAAACACCATATATTTT | CAISDAGTVGNTIYF
NA | NA | TRBJ2-5 | TRBV5-1 | TGCGCCAGCACCCGCCAACCGGGGGGCTTAGAGACCCAGTACTTC | CASTRQPGGLETQYF
TRBD1 | NA | TRBJ1-5 | TRBV30 | TGTGCCTGGAAAGGACAGGGGGATCAGCCCCAGCATTTT | CAWKGQGDQPQHF
TRBD2 | few | TRBJ2-5 | TRBV2 | TGTGCCAGCAGAGGAGGGACTAGCGGGGGCCAAGAGACCCAGTACTTC | CASRGGTSGGQETQYF
NA | NA | TRBJ2-1 | TRBV20-1 | TGCAGTGCTAGTCCGGACAATGAGCAGTTCTTC | CSASPDNEQFF
TRBD1 | NA | TRBJ1-2 | TRBV6-5 | TGTGCCAGCAGGAGACAGGGGGCTCATGGCTACACCTTC | CASRRQGAHGYTF
TRBD1 | NA | TRBJ1-1 | TRBV7-2 | TGTGCCAGCAGCCCAGGACAGGGAATCACTGAAGCTTTCTTT | CASSPGQGITEAFF
NA | once | TRBJ1-1 | TRBV27 | TGTGCCAGCACCGCCAAGGGAGGATTCACTGAAGCTTTCTTT | CASTAKGGFTEAFF
TRBD2 | NA | TRBJ2-5 | TRBV5-3 | TGTGCCAGAAGCCATAGGACTAGCCTGAGAGAGACCCAGTACTTC | CARSHRTSLRETQYF
NA | NA | TRBJ1-2 | TRBV5-1 | TGCGCCAGCAGCTTGGGCAGGGCAGGTAACTATGGCTACACCTTC | CASSLGRAGNYGYTF
TRBD1 | NA | TRBJ2-1 | TRBV18 | TGTGCCAGCTCACCGCGGCAGGGGGCCGGAGCACACAATGAGCAGTTCTTC | CASSPRQGAGAHNEQFF
NA | once | TRBJ2-3 | TRBV6-2/TRBV6-3 | TGTGCCAGCAGTCGCGAGGGGGGGGCGCCCGATACGCAGTATTTT | CASSREGGAPDTQYF
TRBD1 | NA | TRBJ1-6 | TRBV7-9 | TGTGCCAGCGGACAGGCGGGTTATAATTCACCCCTCCACTTT | CASGQAGYNSPLHF
TRBD1 | NA | TRBJ1-4 | TRBV11-2 | TGTGCCAGCAGCGGAGGGACAGCCACAACTAATGAAAAACTGTTTTTT | CASSGGTATTNEKLFF
TRBD2 | NA | TRBJ2-3 | TRBV10-1 | TGCGCCAGCAGTGGGACTAGTACCGATACGCAGTATTTT | CASSGTSTDTQYF
NA | NA | TRBJ2-3 | TRBV28 | TGTGCCAGCAGTTTTACGAACAGTCACACAGATACGCAGTATTTT | CASSFTNSHTDTQYF
TRBD2 | NA | TRBJ2-1 | TRBV6-5 | TGTGCCAGCAGTTACTCGGCTAGCGGGGCTGATGAGCAGTTCTTC | CASSYSASGADEQFF
NA | NA | TRBJ1-5 | TRBV28 | TGTGCCTCACAAGGGGGGGGCGTCAGCAATCAGCCCCAGCATTTT | CASQGGGVSNQPQHF